This record looks at one T cell receptor beta chain sequence and its context. The source of the sample is a study of blood T cell repertoires in COVID-19. Data came from immunoSEQ multiplex PCR; TCRdb stores just in-frame clones and leaves some out. Among roughly 200,000 clones, 88% were seen once, and the ten largest hold around 6%. The CDR3 is 18 residues long. With V trimmed by 4 bases and J by 3 bases, 18 bases remained unmatched. Germline loops: CDR1 SGHDT, CDR2 YYEEEE. This receptor was identified in a man aged 40-49 years with active or convalescent COVID-19. The sample was peripheral blood. The chain has TRBV5-6 and TRBJ2-7, with 8 nucleotides matching TRBD2. The CDR3 spells CASSPNMRPAGGRYEQYF. CDR3 nucleotides: TGTGCCAGCAGCCCTAATATGCGGCCGGCGGGGGGCCGCTACGAGCAGTACTTC.